These 32 T cell receptor beta chains came from one sample sequenced in a study of blood T cell repertoires in COVID-19 (dated by TCRdb to about 2020). The library was prepared using the immunoSEQ multiplex PCR assay. The immuneACCESS repertoire file appears here via TCRdb, limited to in-frame rearrangements. These files lack a portion of the clones; in checked studies, under half of the deficit traces to unresolved V genes, and the cause of the others is not known. The sample includes more than 65,000 clones, with roughly 82% observed a single time. Of the sample, approximately 19% falls within the top ten clones. Source material: peripheral blood. The receptor set was obtained from a woman of 80 years or more with active or convalescent COVID-19.

This CDR3 is CASNARDRDQPQHF. Written as DNA, the CDR3 is TGTGCCAGTAACGCCCGGGACAGGGATCAGCCCCAGCATTTT. The chain recombines TRBV6-5 with TRBJ1-5; 9 bases fit TRBD1. The junction had 8 bases not matched to a gene; V was cut back by 9 bases and J by 5 bases. The CDR3 totals 14 residues. Germline CDR1 reads MNHEY; CDR2 reads SVGAGI.

This chain uses TRBV5-1 with TRBJ1-1, with a weak D call TRBD1 (6 bases). V was trimmed by 4 bases and J by 4 bases, leaving 11 bases between them. Per the germline V gene, CDR1 is SGHRS and CDR2 is YFSETQ. This CDR3 has 13 residues. CDR3 in amino acids: CASSERGGTEAFF. The CDR3 DNA follows: TGCGCCAGCAGCGAACGAGGGGGCACTGAAGCTTTCTTT.

This clone was observed a few times. CDR3 amino acids: CASSLGSSYNSPLHF. The CDR3 DNA follows: TGTGCCAGCAGCTTAGGGAGCTCCTATAATTCACCCCTCCACTTT. The chain has TRBV7-2 and TRBJ1-6; D ambiguous. Germline V CDR1 and CDR2: SGHTA, FQGNSA. V lost 1 base to trimming and J lost 0 bases, with 4 bases between them. This CDR3 has 15 amino acids.

The J gene is TRBJ1-5, the V gene TRBV5-4; D not certain. This CDR3 has 16 amino acids. Germline CDR1 SGHNT, CDR2 YYREEE (reference sequence). Between the trimmed V and J ends, which lost 1 base and 2 bases, there was a span of 13 bases. The CDR3 reads CASSLTPQRGNQPQHF. CDR3 DNA sequence: TGTGCCAGCAGCTTGACCCCCCAGCGAGGCAATCAGCCCCAGCATTTT.

This chain uses TRBV10-3 with TRBJ1-1; D is unresolved. The V and J ends lost 10 bases and 2 bases respectively, with 14 bases between them. Germline values: CDR1 ENHRY, CDR2 SYGVKD. The CDR3 totals 13 residues. CDR3 in amino acids: CATLGDRNTEAFF. CDR3 DNA sequence: TGTGCCACCCTCGGGGATCGAAACACTGAAGCTTTCTTT.

This clone appeared a single time. The chain recombines TRBV19 with TRBJ2-1, with TRBD2 matching over 8 bases. CDR3 length equals 15 residues. V lost 7 bases to trimming and J lost 7 bases; unmatched junction nucleotides: 12. CDR1 LNHDA and CDR2 SQIVND come from the germline V gene (reference sequence). CDR3 bases: TGTGCCAGTACCCCCAGCGGGGGCCGGGTTAATGAGCAGTTCTTC. This encodes CASTPSGGRVNEQFF.

This sequence joins TRBV4-3 and TRBJ2-3, with 13 bases matching TRBD2. Germline values: CDR1 LGHNA, CDR2 YSLEER. The CDR3 is 19 amino acids. Unmatched junction bases numbered 9, after V lost 3 bases and J lost 0 bases. CDR3 DNA: TGCGCCAGCAGCCAGGCGGGACTAGCGGGGTCCTCTAGCACAGATACGCAGTATTTT. Amino acid sequence: CASSQAGLAGSSSTDTQYF.

The chain employs TRBV11-3 and TRBJ2-2; D is perhaps TRBD1 (5 bases). Germline CDR1 and CDR2: SGHNT and YENEEA. The CDR3 has 16 amino acids. V lost 4 bases to trimming and J lost 4 bases, with 16 bases between them. Here the CDR3 reads CASSSRRGQGTGELFF. In nucleotides, the CDR3 is TGTGCCAGCAGCTCCCGAAGGGGCCAAGGCACCGGGGAGCTGTTTTTT.

The gene calls are TRBV18 and TRBJ2-3; 11 nucleotides match TRBD2. Germline V gene sequence: CDR1 KGHSH, CDR2 LQKENI. The CDR3 is made up of 15 amino acids. Losses at the gene ends were 5 bases for V and 5 bases for J; bases not matched to a gene: 6. CDR3 nucleotide sequence: TGTGCCAGCTCATCTAGCGGGGGGCCTGGAGATACGCAGTATTTT. Its protein product is CASSSSGGPGDTQYF.

J is TRBJ2-5 and V is TRBV5-6; TRBD1 aligns across 7 bases. The germline CDR1 and CDR2 sequences are SGHDT and YYEEEE. The CDR3 extends over 16 amino acids. The V gene end was trimmed by 3 bases and the J gene end by 0 bases; junction bases not matched to a gene: 8. Here the CDR3 reads CASSSTGTAYQETQYF. The CDR3 DNA reads as TGTGCCAGCAGCTCAACCGGGACAGCGTACCAAGAGACCCAGTACTTC.

The chain uses TRBV30 and TRBJ1-5; D uncertain. The germline V gene has CDR1 GTSNPN and CDR2 SVGIG (reference sequence). The V end lost 3 bases, the J end lost 4 bases, and 19 bases lay between the germline ends. This CDR3 is built from 16 residues. DNA for the CDR3: TGTGCCTGGAGCCCCCGGCTGAGGGCGAGGAATCAGCCCCAGCATTTT. It is translated as CAWSPRLRARNQPQHF.

The chain links TRBV6-4 to TRBJ2-1; 10 positions agree with TRBD2. Germline CDR1 is MRHNA and CDR2 is SNTAGT. The CDR3 contains 15 residues. V dropped 5 bases and J dropped 8; count of bases not matched to a gene: 9. The CDR3 here is CASSSSSGGSHEQFF. For the CDR3, the DNA is TGTGCCAGCAGTTCGAGTAGCGGGGGGTCCCATGAGCAGTTCTTC.

The chain combines TRBV27 with TRBJ2-1, with D possibly being TRBD1 (5 bases). V was pared by 9 bases and J by 6 bases, with 18 bases between. The CDR3 consists of 14 residues. Germline loops: CDR1 MNHEY, CDR2 SMNVEV (reference sequence). The CDR3 DNA is TGTGCCAGTACAGGTTCTATGTCCGGCAATGAGCAGTTCTTC. It translates to CASTGSMSGNEQFF.

The chain links TRBV7-6 to TRBJ2-7; 10 bases are a match to TRBD1. Germline V gene lookup returns CDR1 SGHVS and CDR2 FNYEAQ. With 4 bases clipped from V and 3 bases from J, the junction kept 9 bases outside the gene matches. This CDR3 is 16 amino acids long. The CDR3: CASSSVTGTGVYEQYF. The CDR3 DNA is TGTGCCAGCAGCTCCGTCACCGGGACAGGGGTCTACGAGCAGTACTTC.

This clone was recorded a few times. The chain combines TRBV3-1 (or the pseudogene TRBV3-2) with TRBJ1-2, with no clear D. Germline loops: CDR1 LGHDT, CDR2 YNNKEL (reference sequence). The V end was cut by 0 bases, the J end by 8 bases, with 10 bases between. CDR3 length: 13 amino acids. CDR3 region: CASSQEQFRGYTF. In DNA form, the CDR3 reads TGTGCCAGCAGCCAAGAACAATTTCGAGGCTACACCTTC.

The J gene is TRBJ1-1, the V gene TRBV28; D gene ambiguous. Germline lookup yields CDR1 MDHEN and CDR2 SYDVKM. The V and J ends lost 9 bases and 4 bases respectively, with 9 bases between them. The CDR3 spans 11 residues. This chain's CDR3 is CASPSGTEAFF. CDR3 nucleotides: TGTGCCAGTCCCAGTGGCACTGAAGCTTTCTTT.

This clone has only one observation. The rearrangement links TRBV6-5 to TRBJ1-2, with 7 bases identical to TRBD1. V trimming: 0 bases; J trimming: 7 bases; junction bases outside the gene matches: 8. Germline CDR1 reads MNHEY; CDR2 reads SVGAGI. The CDR3 covers 15 residues. The CDR3 nucleotides are TGTGCCAGCAGTTACTCAGACAGGGCAAGGGGTGGCTACACCTTC. It yields the protein CASSYSDRARGGYTF.

This chain uses TRBV4-3 with TRBJ2-5; no clear D gene. The J call could be wrong; TRBJ2-7 is a better fit for the DNA end. From germline, CDR1 is LGHNA and CDR2 YSLEER. This CDR3 comprises 14 residues. The CDR3 loop reads CASSQDRVSYEQYF. The DNA for the CDR3 is TGCGCCAGCAGCCAAGATCGGGTCTCCTACGAGCAGTACTTC.

This sequence joins TRBV7-2 and TRBJ2-1; D may be TRBD2 (6 bases). The germline V gene has CDR1 SGHTA and CDR2 FQGNSA. The CDR3 length is 15 residues. With 3 bases removed from V and 8 bases from J, the gap between germline ends came to 17 bases. The CDR3 sequence is CASSFTGESGHEQFF. The CDR3 region has the DNA TGTGCCAGCAGCTTCACGGGGGAGTCCGGGCATGAGCAGTTCTTC.

The chain combines TRBV7-8 with TRBJ1-5; D is unresolved. With 3 bases removed from V and 4 bases from J, the gap between germline ends came to 13 bases. The length of the CDR3 is 15 residues. Germline V lookup: CDR1 SGHVS, CDR2 FQNEAQ. CDR3 nucleotides: TGTGCCAGCAGCTTTTCGGAGTACGGGAATCAGCCCCAGCATTTT. This gives the protein CASSFSEYGNQPQHF.

In this sample, this clone turned up once. The genes are TRBV6-5 and TRBJ2-7; 9 nucleotides line up with TRBD1. With 2 bases clipped from V and 5 bases from J, the junction kept 4 bases outside the gene matches. Germline-derived CDR1 and CDR2 are MNHEY and SVGAGI. The CDR3 is 14 amino acids. The CDR3 loop reads CASSYRDRDHEQYF. The CDR3 DNA follows: TGTGCCAGCAGTTACCGGGACAGGGACCACGAGCAGTACTTC.

Only one count was recorded for this clone. The chain recombines TRBV20-1 with TRBJ1-6; the D is unclear. Germline V gene data show CDR1 as DFQATT and CDR2 as SNEGSKA (reference sequence). This CDR3 is built from 13 residues. V lost 3 bases and J 8 bases, leaving 11 bases between the germline ends. CDR3 protein: CSASASADSPLHF. Written as DNA, the CDR3 is TGCAGTGCTAGTGCGTCGGCGGATTCACCCCTCCACTTT.

V and J are TRBV5-5 and TRBJ2-5, with D hard to call. The CDR3 totals 13 residues. Germline lookup yields CDR1 SGHKS and CDR2 YYEKEE (reference sequence). Trimming cost V 0 bases and J 7 bases, with 10 bases left between them. The CDR3 protein is CASSLDSPGTQYF. CDR3 DNA: TGTGCCAGCAGCTTGGACAGTCCCGGGACCCAGTACTTC.

The sample holds one count of this clone. The chain joins TRBV12-3 or TRBV12-4 to TRBJ2-2; D ambiguous. The ends were cut back, 5 bases at V and 5 bases at J, with 9 bases in the middle. The CDR3 totals 13 residues. The CDR3 here is CASSLQWTGELFF. The CDR3 bases are TGTGCCAGCAGTCTGCAGTGGACCGGGGAGCTGTTTTTT.

In its sample, this clone was seen many times. This sequence joins TRBV7-2 and TRBJ1-4; D possibly corresponds to TRBD1 (5 bases). This CDR3 comprises 15 residues. Germline CDR1 SGHTA, CDR2 FQGNSA. The V end lost 7 bases, the J end lost 0 bases, and 12 bases lay between the germline ends. The CDR3 sequence: CASTLSGATNEKLFF. The CDR3 nucleotides are TGTGCCAGCACTCTATCGGGGGCAACTAATGAAAAACTGTTTTTT.

J is TRBJ1-4 and V is TRBV7-2; D is unresolved. Germline V gene lookup returns CDR1 SGHTA and CDR2 FQGNSA. The CDR3 contains 14 residues. The germline V and J ends were trimmed by 7 bases and 7 bases, with 16 bases remaining between them. The CDR3 here is CASTPVSGGEKLFF. CDR3 in DNA: TGTGCCAGCACCCCCGTGAGTGGAGGTGAAAAACTGTTTTTT.

V and J are TRBV7-6 and TRBJ1-5; weak D call: TRBD1 (6 bases). This CDR3 has 13 residues. Germline lookup yields CDR1 SGHVS and CDR2 FNYEAQ. The V and J ends lost 1 base and 5 bases respectively, with 6 bases between them. The CDR3 sequence is CASSLDRDQPQHF. The DNA of the CDR3 is TGTGCCAGCAGCTTAGACAGGGATCAGCCCCAGCATTTT.

The chain is built from TRBV11-1 and TRBJ1-1, with D possibly being TRBD1 (6 bases). With 3 bases removed from V and 3 bases from J, the gap between germline ends came to 11 bases. This CDR3 comprises 14 residues. CDR1 SGHAT and CDR2 FQDESV come from the germline V gene (reference sequence). Here the CDR3 DNA reads TGTGCCAGCAGCTTGCACAGGGCAGACACTGAAGCTTTCTTT. Translation gives CASSLHRADTEAFF.

The chain combines TRBV6-5 with TRBJ1-4; tentatively, D is TRBD1 (5 bases). Germline CDR1 and CDR2: MNHEY and SVGAGI. V lost 7 bases, J lost 3 bases, and 9 bases lay in between. This CDR3 is 13 amino acids long. For the CDR3, the DNA is TGTGCCAGCACTCGACAGTCTAATGAAAAACTGTTTTTT. Translating it yields CASTRQSNEKLFF.

The chain has TRBV28 and TRBJ2-2, with 8 bases lining up with TRBD1. V lost 7 bases to trimming and J lost 15 bases; unmatched junction nucleotides: 7. CDR1 and CDR2 (germline): MDHEN, SYDVKM. CDR3 length: 11 amino acids. The CDR3 reads CASIGTGRVFF. The CDR3 DNA reads as TGTGCCAGCATTGGGACAGGAAGAGTGTTTTTT.

The CDR3 spells CAWSSRGADTEAFF. CDR3 sequence (DNA): TGTGCCTGGAGTTCTCGGGGGGCCGACACTGAAGCTTTCTTT. V usage is TRBV30 and J usage is TRBJ1-1, with D possibly being TRBD1 (6 bases). Germline-derived CDR1 and CDR2 are GTSNPN and SVGIG (reference sequence). The CDR3 contains 14 residues. The ends were cut back, 2 bases at V and 3 bases at J, with 13 bases in the middle.

V is TRBV24-1 and J is TRBJ2-3; 7 positions agree with TRBD1. V gave up 7 bases and J gave up 7 bases; unmatched junction bases: 13. CDR1 and CDR2 (germline): KGHDR, SFDVKD. There are 15 residues in the CDR3. CDR3: CATSPTGTVTNTQYF. CDR3 bases: TGTGCCACCAGCCCCACCGGGACAGTGACAAATACGCAGTATTTT.